A selection of T cell receptor beta chains follows, all from one sample in a study of regulatory T cells in long-lasting Graves disease. Using its own MiXCR run on the multiplex PCR reads, TCRdb lists one record per CDR3 protein. This table holds about 300,000 distinct CDR3 sequences, more than 20% found once. Source: peripheral blood mononuclear cells (PBMCs), taken when the disease was refractory, from a patient treated with antithyroid drugs. Receptor source: a female donor with Graves disease. Each CDR3 is given with its conserved first and last residue. The D gene is left open where the match is weak. The size of a clone is reported for some rows only, either as once, few or many, or as a class for expanded clones.

J | V | D | size | DNA | CDR3
TRBJ2-1 | TRBV5-4 | TRBD2 | NA | TGTGCCAGCACCAAACCGGGGCTAGCGGGGCCCTACAATGAGCAGTTCTTC | CASTKPGLAGPYNEQFF
TRBJ2-7 | TRBV2 | NA | many | TGTGCCAGCAGCCCTCTAGGGGGGGAGGGCTTCCACGAGCAGTACTTC | CASSPLGGEGFHEQYF
TRBJ1-2 | TRBV15 | TRBD1 | NA | TGTGCCACCAGCAGAGGGGGACAGTATGGCTACACCTTC | CATSRGGQYGYTF
TRBJ1-5 | TRBV28 | NA | many | TGTGCCAGCAGTTTCTTCTGGGGTCAGCCCCAGCATTTT | CASSFFWGQPQHF
TRBJ1-1 | TRBV29-1 | NA | NA | TGCAGCGTTGAAGCGTGGTTTTTGGGTAACACTGAAGCTTTCTTT | CSVEAWFLGNTEAFF
TRBJ1-1 | TRBV7-8 | NA | many | TGTGCCAGCAGCTTAGACCAGCTGAACACTGAAGCTTTCTTT | CASSLDQLNTEAFF
TRBJ1-1 | TRBV18 | NA | many | TGTGCCAGCTCACCGAACCAAAACACTGAAGCTTTCTTT | CASSPNQNTEAFF
TRBJ2-7 | TRBV30 | NA | NA | TGTGCCTGGAGTATGTCGGGCTACGAGCAGTACTTC | CAWSMSGYEQYF
TRBJ2-7 | TRBV14 | NA | NA | TGTGCCAGCAGCCAAGATCTGGGGCCCTACGAGCAGTACTTC | CASSQDLGPYEQYF
TRBJ1-1 | TRBV13 | NA | NA | TGTGCCAGCAGCCCTCGGTTAATGGGCATCACTGAAGCTTTCTTT | CASSPRLMGITEAFF
TRBJ2-5 | TRBV20-1 | NA | many | TGCAGTGCTAGCCGTCTGGGGACCCAGTACTTC | CSASRLGTQYF
TRBJ2-7 | TRBV4-3 | NA | few | TGCGCCAGCAGCCAAGACGGCGAGGGAACCTACGAGCAGTACTTC | CASSQDGEGTYEQYF
TRBJ1-2 | TRBV28 | NA | few | TGTGCCAGCAGTTTTGGGGGGGGGTTCTATGGCTACACCTTC | CASSFGGGFYGYTF
TRBJ1-1 | TRBV7-9 | TRBD1 | NA | TGTGCCAGCAGCTCCGGGACAGATGATTTCTTT | CASSSGTDDFF
TRBJ2-5 | TRBV3-1 | NA | NA | TGTGCCAGCAGCCAGGGGACGGGGGAGACCCAGTACTTC | CASSQGTGETQYF
TRBJ2-7 | TRBV6-2/TRBV6-3 | NA | NA | TGTGCCAGCAGTTACACTTTATACGAGCAGTACTTC | CASSYTLYEQYF
TRBJ2-5 | TRBV4-1 | TRBD1 | few | TGCGCCAGCAGCCAAGGAGGGGGCGAGGAAGAGACCCAGTACTTC | CASSQGGGEEETQYF
TRBJ2-2 | TRBV28 | TRBD2 | few | TGTGCCAGCAGTTCTAGCGGGAGGCCCTCCGGGGAGCTGTTTTTT | CASSSSGRPSGELFF
TRBJ1-5 | TRBV28 | NA | many | TGTGCCAGCAGTTCCCCGCAAGGATATAGCAATCAGCCCCAGCATTTT | CASSSPQGYSNQPQHF
TRBJ1-2 | TRBV2 | TRBD1 | many | TGTGCCAGCAGTGACCCGACAGGGCCCTATGGCTACACCTTC | CASSDPTGPYGYTF
TRBJ2-7 | TRBV20-1 | NA | many | TGCAGTGCTCCCGGATCTCCTGGTTCCTACGAGCAGTACTTC | CSAPGSPGSYEQYF
TRBJ1-4 | TRBV20-1 | NA | NA | TGCAGTGCCTTGGACGGAACAGTTAATGAAAAACTGTTTTTT | CSALDGTVNEKLFF
TRBJ2-7 | TRBV5-1 | NA | many | TGCGCCAGCAGCTTGGAGAGCGGCTTGGGCGAGCAGTACTTC | CASSLESGLGEQYF
TRBJ1-6 | TRBV12-3/TRBV12-4 | NA | few | TGTGCCAGCAGTCTCGATAGGGCACCCCTCCACTTT | CASSLDRAPLHF
TRBJ1-2 | TRBV19 | TRBD1 | NA | TGTGCCAGTAGTATCGGACCAGGGGGCGGCTACACCTTC | CASSIGPGGGYTF
TRBJ2-2 | TRBV29-1 | NA | few | TGCAGCGTTGCATTGGGTCCCGGGGAGCTGTTTTTT | CSVALGPGELFF
TRBJ1-1 | TRBV15 | TRBD1 | many | TGTGCCACCAGGGGCAGGGACAGGGGACACACTGAAGCTTTCTTT | CATRGRDRGHTEAFF
TRBJ2-5 | TRBV11-2 | NA | many | TGTGCCAGCAGCTTAGATCCCGGACAGGAGACCCAGTACTTC | CASSLDPGQETQYF
TRBJ2-5 | TRBV19 | TRBD2 | NA | TGTGCCAGTAGTAGCTCCCTAGCGGGAGCGGGGGAGACCCAGTACTTC | CASSSSLAGAGETQYF
TRBJ1-4 | TRBV28 | TRBD1 | many | TGTGCCAGCACCTCCAGGGGGACAGGGGATGAAAAACTGTTTTTT | CASTSRGTGDEKLFF